These 20 T cell receptor beta chains were all obtained from the same sample, sequenced in a study of blood T cell repertoires in COVID-19 (dated by TCRdb to the early 2020s). The library was generated by the immunoSEQ multiplex PCR assay. TCRdb holds this immuneACCESS table with in-frame rearrangements only. Some clones are missing; in checked studies, unresolved V genes explain under half, and the rest has no known cause. This sample has 95,000 to 150,000 clones in its table, and 75% to 90% of those were observed once. The ten largest clones take up about 4.5% of the sample. The sequenced sample was peripheral blood. These receptors were taken from a middle-aged man with acute or convalescent COVID-19.

This clone was picked up one time. The chain combines TRBV6-6 with TRBJ1-4, with no clear D. The V gene's germline CDR1 is MNHNY and CDR2 SVGAGI (reference sequence). The CDR3 is made up of 14 amino acids. The V gene lost 5 bases and the J gene lost 0 bases, with 7 bases spanning the gap. CDR3 nucleotides: TGTGCCAGCAGTGTGAGGGCAACTAATGAAAAACTGTTTTTT. Residues: CASSVRATNEKLFF.

This rearrangement joins TRBV20-1 to TRBJ2-5, with 10 bases matching TRBD2. The CDR3 loop spans 17 amino acids. Per the germline V gene, CDR1 is DFQATT and CDR2 is SNEGSKA (reference sequence). V was pared by 3 bases and J by 5 bases, with 15 bases of the junction left unmatched. In DNA form, the CDR3 reads TGCAGTGCTAGTTATCCAGCGGGGGGGCGTTTTATTGAGACCCAGTACTTC. Protein product: CSASYPAGGRFIETQYF.

The chain has TRBV14 and TRBJ1-2; TRBD1 matches at 11 bases. Looked up from germline, CDR1 is SGHDN and CDR2 is FVKESK. V was clipped by 4 bases and J by 7 bases; unmatched bases: 5. The CDR3 extends over 14 amino acids. This CDR3 reads CASSPGQGAGGYTF. The CDR3, as DNA: TGTGCCAGCAGCCCTGGACAGGGGGCTGGTGGCTACACCTTC.

This chain links TRBV5-6 with TRBJ2-3; weak D call: TRBD2 (6 bases). The V gene's germline CDR1 is SGHDT and CDR2 YYEEEE. CDR3 size: 16 residues. Trimming shortened V by 0 bases and J by 3 bases, and 14 bases separated the two germline ends. The CDR3 region has the DNA TGTGCCAGCAGCTTGGACGGTCGCGGGAAAACAGATACGCAGTATTTT. Amino acids: CASSLDGRGKTDTQYF.

The CDR3 here is CASSAYRDSSGNTIYF. CDR3 bases: TGTGCCAGCAGTGCCTACCGGGACAGCTCTGGAAACACCATATATTTT. The gene calls are TRBV25-1 and TRBJ1-3, with 7 bases that match TRBD1. The CDR3 is made up of 16 amino acids. The trim removed 4 bases at V and 0 bases at J, leaving 6 bases unmatched. CDR1 is MGHDK, CDR2 SYGVNS, per germline.

The J gene is TRBJ1-6, the V gene TRBV5-8; 8 bases line up with TRBD1. The CDR3 length is 15 residues. J lost 7 bases, V lost 6 bases, and 9 bases had no gene match. Germline CDR1 SGHTS, CDR2 YDEGEE. CDR3 in DNA: TGTGCCAGCAAGCGGCACAGGGGGGGGAATTCACCCCTCCACTTT. This codes for CASKRHRGGNSPLHF.

This clone was seen a few times. The V call is TRBV10-1, the J call TRBJ2-1, with TRBD1 as a possible D gene (5 bases). The germline V gene encodes CDR1 WNHNN and CDR2 SYGVQD (reference sequence). The V end lost 1 base, the J end lost 7 bases, and 17 bases lay between the germline ends. The CDR3 is 16 amino acids. The CDR3: CASSEYPPGLGNEQFF. The CDR3, as DNA: TGCGCCAGCAGTGAGTACCCCCCAGGGCTTGGGAATGAGCAGTTCTTC.

The rearrangement uses TRBV11-2 and TRBJ2-7, with D hard to call. V shed 0 bases and J shed 4 bases, with 10 bases lying between them. The CDR3 runs to 14 residues. CDR1 SGHAT and CDR2 FQNNGV come from the germline V gene. The CDR3 coding sequence is TGTGCCAGCAGCTTAGATCGTAGCAGATACGAGCAGTACTTC. Residues: CASSLDRSRYEQYF.

This clone was recorded once. The V gene is TRBV2, the J gene TRBJ2-5, with TRBD1 as a possible D gene (6 bases). The CDR3 is made up of 17 amino acids. Germline-derived CDR1 and CDR2 are SNHLY and FYNNEI. Between the trimmed V and J ends, which lost 7 bases and 0 bases, there was a span of 21 bases. The CDR3 nucleotides are TGTGCCAGCAAAAAGGGGACACCTCCCCCGTACCAAGAGACCCAGTACTTC. This sequence encodes CASKKGTPPPYQETQYF.

This chain uses TRBV6-6 with TRBJ2-1; 7 bases agree with TRBD1. Germline loops: CDR1 MNHNY, CDR2 SVGAGI (reference sequence). The CDR3 totals 13 residues. The junction had 0 bases not matched to a gene; V was cut back by 0 bases and J by 7 bases. The CDR3 coding sequence is TGTGCCAGCAGTTACTCACAGGGGAATGAGCAGTTCTTC. Its protein is CASSYSQGNEQFF.

This clone showed up just a few times. The chain recombines TRBV5-1 with TRBJ1-2; TRBD1 might be the D (6 bases). CDR3 length: 16 residues. V was cut by 0 bases and J by 3 bases, with 15 bases left in between. Germline CDR1 SGHRS, CDR2 YFSETQ. The CDR3 DNA reads as TGCGCCAGCAGCTTGGGTCTCGTGGGACAAGACTATGGCTACACCTTC. As protein: CASSLGLVGQDYGYTF.

V is TRBV25-1 and J is TRBJ1-2, with D perhaps TRBD1 (5 bases). Trimming pared 6 bases from V and 1 base from J, leaving 15 bases between. Germline values: CDR1 MGHDK, CDR2 SYGVNS. There are 15 residues in the CDR3. In DNA, the CDR3 is TGTGCCAGCAGCGACTCAGGGTTTGTTAACTATGGCTACACCTTC. This translates into CASSDSGFVNYGYTF.

The rearrangement links TRBV19 to TRBJ1-2, with 7 bases matching TRBD1. Germline V gene sequence: CDR1 LNHDA, CDR2 SQIVND (reference sequence). The V gene end was trimmed by 4 bases and the J gene end by 2 bases; junction bases not matched to a gene: 4. The CDR3 extends over 14 amino acids. CDR3: CASSRDSSNYGYTF. The CDR3 DNA is TGTGCCAGTAGTAGGGACAGCTCCAACTATGGCTACACCTTC.

In this sample, this clone turned up a few times. V usage is TRBV7-9 and J usage is TRBJ2-7, with 10 bases aligning to TRBD1. J lost 5 bases, V lost 4 bases, and 8 bases had no gene match. CDR3 size: 15 residues. The germline gives CDR1 SEHNR, CDR2 FQNEAQ (reference sequence). The CDR3 loop reads CASSYPGQGMHEQYF. The DNA for the CDR3 is TGTGCCAGCAGCTATCCGGGACAGGGGATGCACGAGCAGTACTTC.

V and J are TRBV2 and TRBJ2-1; 10 positions agree with TRBD2. In germline, CDR1 is SNHLY, CDR2 FYNNEI. V lost 2 bases to trimming and J lost 8 bases; unmatched junction nucleotides: 6. The CDR3 has 15 amino acids. CDR3 amino acids: CASSERAGGIDEQFF. The CDR3 DNA reads as TGTGCCAGCAGTGAAAGAGCGGGAGGGATCGATGAGCAGTTCTTC. Full variable domain (remainder filled in from reference TRBV2 and TRBJ2-1): EPEVTQTPSHQVTQMGQEVILRCVPISNHLYFYWYRQILGQKVEFLVSFYNNEISEKSEIFDDQFSVERPDGSNFTLKIRSTKLEDSAMYFCASSERAGGIDEQFFGPGTRLTVL.

The V call is TRBV4-2, the J call TRBJ2-3, with D unresolved. This CDR3 has 16 residues. Germline V gives CDR1 LGHNA, CDR2 YNFKEQ. Trimming removed 4 bases at V and 0 bases at J, with 14 bases between. The CDR3 region has the DNA TGTGCCAGCAGCCCCCCTGGTCGGGTCAGCACAGATACGCAGTATTTT. Translating gives CASSPPGRVSTDTQYF.

V is TRBV5-4 and J is TRBJ2-2, with D maybe TRBD2 (5 bases). Germline V lookup: CDR1 SGHNT, CDR2 YYREEE (reference sequence). The CDR3 spans 16 residues. The V and J ends lost 1 base and 2 bases respectively, with 12 bases between them. The CDR3 spells CASSLPQRGNTGELFF. CDR3 bases: TGTGCCAGCAGCTTGCCCCAACGGGGAAACACCGGGGAGCTGTTTTTT.

The chain couples TRBV20-1 to TRBJ2-5; 8 bases agree with TRBD2. CDR1 DFQATT and CDR2 SNEGSKA come from the germline V gene (reference sequence). The CDR3 totals 18 residues. V gave up 3 bases and J gave up 5 bases; unmatched junction bases: 20. The CDR3 is CSASLFGAGEGSGETQYF. In nucleotides, the CDR3 is TGCAGTGCTAGTCTCTTCGGAGCGGGAGAAGGTAGTGGGGAGACCCAGTACTTC.

The table lists this clone with a count of one. This sequence joins TRBV11-2 and TRBJ2-1; TRBD2 agrees at 10 bases. In germline, CDR1 is SGHAT, CDR2 FQNNGV. J gave up 7 bases and V 2 bases, and 17 bases lay outside the gene matches. There are 19 residues in the CDR3. CDR3 region: CASSLSLAGGPNLDNEQFF. The DNA of the CDR3 is TGTGCCAGCAGCTTAAGTTTAGCGGGAGGTCCCAACCTTGATAATGAGCAGTTCTTC. The full variable domain, in which reference TRBV11-2 and TRBJ2-1 provide the parts outside the CDR3, is EAGVAQSPRYKIIEKRQSVAFWCNPISGHATLYWYQQILGQGPKLLIQFQNNGVVDDSQLPKDRFSAERLKGVDSTLKIQPAKLEDSAVYLCASSLSLAGGPNLDNEQFFGPGTRLTVL.

This chain joins TRBV2 and TRBJ2-1, with no clear D. Germline V gene lookup returns CDR1 SNHLY and CDR2 FYNNEI. The CDR3 has 14 amino acids. Trimming cost V 2 bases and J 2 bases, with 7 bases left between them. CDR3 loop: CASSELATYNEQFF. Here the CDR3 DNA reads TGTGCCAGCAGTGAATTAGCTACCTACAATGAGCAGTTCTTC. The entire variable domain, with the rest obtained from reference TRBV2 and TRBJ2-1, is as follows: EPEVTQTPSHQVTQMGQEVILRCVPISNHLYFYWYRQILGQKVEFLVSFYNNEISEKSEIFDDQFSVERPDGSNFTLKIRSTKLEDSAMYFCASSELATYNEQFFGPGTRLTVL.